This T cell receptor beta chain was retrieved from a study of blood T cell repertoires in COVID-19. The repertoire was sequenced with immunoSEQ multiplex PCR; TCRdb's copy has only in-frame clones and lacks some. The table has 180,000 or so clones, roughly 84% seen once. The CDR3 is 12 amino acids. Germline-derived CDR1 and CDR2 are KGHSH and LQKENI. V lost 6 bases and J 0 bases, leaving 5 bases between the germline ends. This clone was seen more than once but under ten times. The sequenced material came from PBMCs or T cells enriched from blood (not recorded which). The chain links TRBV18 to TRBJ2-5, with no clear D. This TCR derives from a human donor with acute COVID-19. The donor label of this sample is uncertain. The CDR3 DNA is TGTGCCAGCTCCCCGTACCAAGAGACCCAGTACTTC. Translating gives CASSPYQETQYF.